This T cell receptor beta chain emerged from a study of T cells in Graves' hyperthyroidism and ophthalmopathy (dated by TCRdb to between 2017 and 2020). About the study as a whole: Peripheral blood was sampled at the time of initial diagnosis, prior to any treatment. TCR V-J signatures able to tell the groups apart were searched for in a discovery cohort of 90 to 100 patients, of whom over 40 had Graves' ophthalmopathy and around 58 had stable Graves' hyperthyroidism. Whether ophthalmopathy could be predicted prospectively was tested in an independent validation cohort made up of about 20 hyperthyroidism patients plus 17 patients who later progressed to ophthalmopathy. The 100 discovery patients were randomly split 7:3 into training and test sets. In about 6 Graves' hyperthyroidism patients, the study also compared T-cell repertoires from thyroid tissue with T-cell repertoires from blood. Following sampling, methimazole starting at 30 mg daily was given to hyperthyroidism patients, and high-dose intravenous methylprednisolone was given to ophthalmopathy patients. The paper reports TCR Vbeta CDR3 sequencing of roughly 140 peripheral blood samples: fewer than 50 ophthalmopathy, approximately 74 hyperthyroidism and around 17 progressor patients.

A patient counted as having stable Graves' hyperthyroidism if no progression to ophthalmopathy occurred over 18 months of follow-up. Hyperthyroidism patients were aged 18 to 65 years and newly diagnosed, with disease duration of less than 2 months. The study excluded patients with uncontrolled infections, other autoimmune diseases, pregnancy or lactation. Clinical symptoms, serum thyroxine and TRAb, thyroid ultrasound, and orbital computed tomography formed the basis for the diagnoses. PBMCs were isolated from about 9.1 ml of fresh peripheral blood by Ficoll-Paque density gradient centrifugation. Total RNA was extracted with Trizol reagent, and quality was checked on an Agilent 2100 Bioanalyzer. Trimming takes 7 bases from V and 0 bases from J, and the germline ends sit 16 bases apart. The CDR3 runs 15 amino acids, cysteine and phenylalanine included. The entry retains the CDR3 DNA only, 45 bases that are in frame from base 1. According to the germline V gene (reference sequence), CDR1 reads LNHDA and CDR2 reads SQIVND.

Summary of the overall study and its limitations: Ophthalmopathy was separated from stable hyperthyroidism by a 13 V-J signature model, with over 85% sensitivity and about 81% specificity obtained in cross-validation and 80%/75% obtained in testing. Blood samples also contained most of the expanded thyroid clonotypes (frequency above 0.001), which suggests that blood repertoires may reflect thyroid immune responses. Sample size was not statistically predetermined, and blinding of investigators to group allocation was not performed. In validation, the model predicted progression to ophthalmopathy a median of approximately 6.6 months before onset, with around 70% sensitivity and roughly 77% specificity.

This clonotype came up a few times. Its binding antigen is unknown. No much larger clone exists at a distance of one base, and base qualities are not known. The TCR beta CDR3 regions were amplified from the RNA transcripts. The TCR CDR3 was subjected to a first round of RT-PCR using the HTBI primer set and the Qiagen OneStep RT-PCR kit. Libraries were constructed in a second round of multiplex PCR, after which size selection and purification were performed. Sequencing of the libraries was done on an Illumina HiSeq2000 using paired-end 100 bp reads. Concerning the study's data processing: SOAPnuke was used to process the raw data, removing reads that contained adapters or uncalled bases, had a mean Phred below 15, or lacked an exact match to the constant primer or identifier. High-quality paired reads were merged using COPE v1.2.5, and each unique nucleotide sequence was defined as a clonotype. MiTCR v1.1 was used to align clonotypes to the IMGT TRBV, TRBD and TRBJ reference segments. The analysis was restricted to V-J combinations with a frequency above 0.0001, which together covered just over 98% of the repertoires. The TCS score was defined as the ratio of F50 (clonal expansion) to E x V (chaos), calculated using BLOSUM62-based TCRdist between CDR3 peptides within each V-J. Welch's t-statistics and random forest reduced approximately 520 V-J features to around 14, which were used in a naive Bayes classifier (R e1071). TCRdb reworked the public reads: Q25 trimming with fastp, MiXCR clone assembly, productive beta chains retained. Identical CDR3 protein sequences are pooled into one entry, listed with their most common genes and DNA. V and J calls and clone size were set by TCRdb, not the authors. This sample comprises about 560,000 distinct CDR3 sequences, over 15% of them detected only once. The top ten hold 15% to 20% of the sample.

The TCR was taken from a woman aged 18-35 years with Graves' hyperthyroidism. The sequenced sample was blood. The chain is assembled from TRBV19 and TRBJ2-7, with the D gene uncertain. CDR3 region: CASTATFTGSYEQYF. In nucleotides, the sequence is TGTGCCAGTACCGCAACTTTTACTGGCTCCTACGAGCAGTACTTC.